This is a list of T cell receptor beta chains from one sample in a study of cytomegalovirus exposure and HLA in healthy donors. Only in-frame clones appear in the TCRdb table, and some are missing; sequencing was by immunoSEQ multiplex PCR. Among 150,000 to 250,000 clones listed, around 74% were seen once. Material: PBMCs. The receptors were sampled from a girl aged 5-17 years in good health and CMV-seropositive. CDR3s include the opening cysteine and the closing phenylalanine or tryptophan. The D gene is left open where the match is weak. The size of a clone is reported for some rows only, either as once, few or many, or as a class for expanded clones.

j_call | v_call | clone_size | d_call | cdr3_nt | cdr3_aa
TRBJ2-5 | TRBV5-4 | - | TRBD1 | TGTGCCAGCAGCCCTACAGGGGCCGGGGAGACCCAGTACTTC | CASSPTGAGETQYF
TRBJ2-2 | TRBV10-3 | - | TRBD2 | TGTGCCATCAGTGAGCCCAGACTAGCGGGGGGGCGGCACGCCGGGGAGCTGTTTTTT | CAISEPRLAGGRHAGELFF
TRBJ2-7 | TRBV15 | - | - | TGTGCCACCAGCAGAGCAGGAGGGCAGGGTTACTACGAGCAGTACTTC | CATSRAGGQGYYEQYF
TRBJ2-1 | TRBV4-2 | - | - | TGTGCCAGCAGCCAAAGCCGAGATGAGCAGTTCTTC | CASSQSRDEQFF
TRBJ1-6 | TRBV30 | - | TRBD1 | TGTGCCTGGGGGGACAGATCAAATTCACCCCTCCACTTT | CAWGDRSNSPLHF
TRBJ1-2 | TRBV19 | once | - | TGTGCCAGTAACCCGACACGGAACTATGGCTACACCTTC | CASNPTRNYGYTF
TRBJ2-5 | TRBV6-5 | - | TRBD2 | TGTGCCAGCTCGCGGGCGGGGGGAGAGACCCAGTACTTC | CASSRAGGETQYF
TRBJ2-3 | TRBV19 | once | - | TGTGCCAGTACCGACGGGGGAAGCACAGATACGCAGTATTTT | CASTDGGSTDTQYF
TRBJ1-1 | TRBV11-2 | - | TRBD1 | TGTGCCAGCAGTGGGACAGGGGGCCTGAACACTGAAGCTTTCTTT | CASSGTGGLNTEAFF
TRBJ1-3 | TRBV6-6 | - | - | TGTGCCAGCAGCCTGGAAGTAGCAGGAAACACCATATATTTT | CASSLEVAGNTIYF
TRBJ1-3 | TRBV19 | - | - | TGTGCCAGCTTCACACGAACAGGGCCCTTCTCTGGAAACACCATATATTTT | CASFTRTGPFSGNTIYF
TRBJ2-3 | TRBV5-6 | once | - | TGTGCCAGCAGCCCCGGGGGTGGGGGGGATACGCAGTATTTT | CASSPGGGGDTQYF
TRBJ1-6 | TRBV30 | - | TRBD1 | TGTGCCTGGAAACAGGGGAGAGTGTACTCACCCCTCCACTTT | CAWKQGRVYSPLHF
TRBJ2-5 | TRBV19 | - | TRBD1 | TGTGCCAGTAGTAGGGACAGGGGCCAAGAGACCCAGTACTTC | CASSRDRGQETQYF
TRBJ2-7 | TRBV27 | - | - | TGTGCCAGCACCGCGACATTGAGCTCCTACGAGCAGTACTTC | CASTATLSSYEQYF
TRBJ2-2 | TRBV19 | - | TRBD2 | TGTGCCAGTAGCCAAGAGCATGGGACTAGCGGGGTCAACACCGGGGAGCTGTTTTTT | CASSQEHGTSGVNTGELFF
TRBJ2-2 | TRBV11-2 | - | - | TGTGCCAGCAGCTTAGGGACAGGAGGGACCGGGGAGCTGTTTTTT | CASSLGTGGTGELFF
TRBJ1-3 | TRBV25-1 | - | - | TGTGCCAGCAGACACCTCTCTGGAAACACCATATATTTT | CASRHLSGNTIYF
TRBJ2-5 | TRBV2 | - | - | TGTGCCAGCAGTGGGCTGGGCCAGGGTGAGACCCAGTACTTC | CASSGLGQGETQYF
TRBJ2-3 | TRBV5-1 | - | TRBD1 | TGCGCCAGCAGCCTCAACCCCGACAGGGGGCCGGTAGATACGCAGTATTTT | CASSLNPDRGPVDTQYF
TRBJ2-3 | TRBV7-7 | - | - | TGTGCCGTTCCCATGGGGGGTGCGCAGTATTTT | CAVPMGGAQYF
TRBJ2-7 | TRBV7-9 | - | - | TGTGCCAGCAGCCGACAAGTCTACGAGCAGTACTTC | CASSRQVYEQYF
TRBJ2-7 | TRBV6-1 | - | - | TGTGGCTTGACGGGAATATTCTACGAGCAGTACTTC | CGLTGIFYEQYF
TRBJ2-2 | TRBV27 | - | - | TGTGCCAGCAGGAACCAGGCGGGGAGATCGAACACCGGGGAGCTGTTTTTT | CASRNQAGRSNTGELFF
TRBJ1-2 | TRBV29-1 | few | TRBD1 | TGCAGCGGACAGGGGGCGAACTATGGCTACACCTTC | CSGQGANYGYTF
TRBJ1-2 | TRBV18 | - | - | TGTGCCAGCTCTCTCGACAAGAGCTATGGCTACACCTTC | CASSLDKSYGYTF
TRBJ2-1 | TRBV5-1 | - | TRBD1 | TGCGCCAGCAGCTTGGCCACGGACAGGGGCTCGAGTGAGCAGTTCTTC | CASSLATDRGSSEQFF
TRBJ2-3 | TRBV15 | - | - | TGTGCCACCAGTACAGGGACAGATACGCAGTATTTT | CATSTGTDTQYF
TRBJ1-2 | TRBV5-4 | - | TRBD1 | TGTGCCAGCAGTCGTGGACAGGGAAACTATGGCTACACCTTC | CASSRGQGNYGYTF
TRBJ2-7 | TRBV11-3 | few | - | TGTGCCAGCAGCTTAGATCGGGCGCCAACGGGGAACGAGCAGTACTTC | CASSLDRAPTGNEQYF
TRBJ1-6 | TRBV9 | - | - | TGTGCCAGCAGCGTTAATCAGGGAAATTCACCCCTCCACTTT | CASSVNQGNSPLHF
TRBJ1-2 | TRBV7-6 | - | TRBD1 | TGTGCCAGCAGTTCTGGACAGGGAGATGGCTACACCTTC | CASSSGQGDGYTF
TRBJ2-3 | TRBV5-1 | - | TRBD2 | TGCGCCAGCAGCTCTAGCGGGGGGGGGAATACAGATACGCAGTATTTT | CASSSSGGGNTDTQYF
TRBJ1-2 | TRBV19 | - | - | TGTGCCAGTAGTATAGGGCCCGGGTATGGCTACACCTTC | CASSIGPGYGYTF
TRBJ2-2 | TRBV27 | - | - | TGTGCCAGCAGTTACGGGTTGGCGAACACCGGGGAGCTGTTTTTT | CASSYGLANTGELFF
TRBJ1-1 | TRBV2 | - | TRBD1 | TGTGCCAGCAGTAAGACAGGGGGCGGGGGAACTGAAGCTTTCTTT | CASSKTGGGGTEAFF
TRBJ1-5 | TRBV10-3 | - | - | TGTGCCATCAGTGAGTCGGGGGCCTCAGGGCCCCAGCATTTT | CAISESGASGPQHF
TRBJ2-5 | TRBV2 | - | - | TGTGCCAGCACCAGACACTCCTACCAAGAGACCCAGTACTTC | CASTRHSYQETQYF
TRBJ2-7 | TRBV7-2 | - | - | TGTGCCAGCAGCCAAGGCAGGGGCGGAAGCTCCTACGAGCAGTACTTC | CASSQGRGGSSYEQYF
TRBJ2-3 | TRBV29-1 | - | - | TGCAGCGTTGATGTGCAGTACCGCACAGATACGCAGTATTTT | CSVDVQYRTDTQYF
TRBJ1-5 | TRBV5-8 | - | - | TGTGCCAGCAGCTTGGCCCGGGTCGGTCGGTCCGCCAATCAGCCCCAGCATTTT | CASSLARVGRSANQPQHF
TRBJ2-3 | TRBV11-3 | few | TRBD2 | TGTGCCAGCAGCTACGGGCTAGCGGGGGGGAACACAGATACGCAGTATTTT | CASSYGLAGGNTDTQYF
TRBJ1-2 | TRBV29-1 | - | - | TGCAGCGTTGAAGATCCCACTAACTATGGCTACACCTTC | CSVEDPTNYGYTF